These 14 T cell receptor beta chains came from one sample sequenced in a study of T cells in localized non-small cell lung cancer. Libraries were prepared by immunoSEQ multiplex PCR; TCRdb keeps only in-frame clonotypes and omits some of them. The sample lists 23,000 or so clones; about nine tenths were seen once. Sample: peripheral blood mononuclear cells, taken before any cancer treatment. These receptors were collected from a woman aged 35 to 69 with stage III lung adenocarcinoma.

The chain joins TRBV5-6 to TRBJ1-4, with 8 bases matching TRBD1. Germline CDR1 SGHDT, CDR2 YYEEEE. The CDR3 contains 15 residues. V lost 4 bases to trimming and J lost 6 bases; unmatched junction nucleotides: 8. The CDR3, as DNA: TGTGCCAGCAGCCCCGGACAGGGTTGGGATGAAAAACTGTTTTTT. Its protein is CASSPGQGWDEKLFF.

The chain recombines TRBV13 with TRBJ2-7; tentative D call: TRBD2 (6 bases). CDR1 is PRHDT and CDR2 is FYEKMQ in the germline V gene (reference sequence). There are 14 residues in the CDR3. Trimming removed 4 bases from V and 6 bases from J, with 16 bases in between. The CDR3 region has the DNA TGTGCCAGCAGCTCTCGACTAGGTTCGGGCGAGCAGTACTTC. Its translation: CASSSRLGSGEQYF.

This clone occurred a few times. The DNA for the CDR3 is TGTGCCAGCAGGTCCGGGACTAACTACGAGCAGTACTTC. This sequence encodes CASRSGTNYEQYF. V is TRBV6-6 and J is TRBJ2-7; 7 nucleotides agree with TRBD2. Germline V gene lookup returns CDR1 MNHNY and CDR2 SVGAGI (reference sequence). With V trimmed by 6 bases and J by 3 bases, 5 bases remained unmatched. This CDR3 is built from 13 residues.

This chain uses TRBV30 with TRBJ2-1; D may match TRBD1 or TRBD2 (5 bases each). Germline V lookup: CDR1 GTSNPN, CDR2 SVGIG (reference sequence). The ends were cut back, 2 bases at V and 7 bases at J, with 12 bases in the middle. There are 13 residues in the CDR3. The CDR3 protein is CAWSRDGLNEQFF. DNA for the CDR3: TGTGCCTGGAGTAGGGACGGATTGAATGAGCAGTTCTTC.

The rearrangement joins TRBV7-6 to TRBJ1-1; D gene uncertain. V was clipped by 5 bases and J by 0 bases, with 7 bases between them. This CDR3 region has 13 residues. The germline CDR1 and CDR2 sequences are SGHVS and FNYEAQ. CDR3 loop: CASSPAVNTEAFF. CDR3 DNA: TGTGCCAGCAGCCCCGCAGTGAACACTGAAGCTTTCTTT.

The gene calls are TRBV21-1 and TRBJ2-7. TRBV21-1 is given as a pseudogene. This CDR3 comprises 16 residues. In DNA, the CDR3 is TGTGCCAGCCGTCGAGCGAGCCCTCTTAGGGACTACGAGCAGTACTTC. It yields the protein CASRRASPLRDYEQYF.

The chain joins TRBV5-1 to TRBJ2-5, with D unclear. Trimming pared 0 bases from V and 3 bases from J, leaving 21 bases between. Per the germline V gene, CDR1 is SGHRS and CDR2 is YFSETQ. The CDR3 totals 18 residues. The CDR3 DNA follows: TGCGCCAGCAGCTTGGGTCGTTGGGCAACCGGGCCAGAAGAGACCCAGTACTTC. Its translation is CASSLGRWATGPEETQYF. The full variable domain, rest sourced from reference TRBV5-1 and TRBJ2-5, is KAGVTQTPRYLIKTRGQQVTLSCSPISGHRSVSWYQQTPGQGLQFLFEYFSETQRNKGNFPGRFSGRQFSNSRSEMNVSTLELGDSALYLCASSLGRWATGPEETQYFGPGTRLLVL.

The chain links TRBV7-2 to TRBJ2-5; D unresolved. Germline CDR1 and CDR2: SGHTA and FQGNSA. Trimming cost V 5 bases and J 8 bases, with 9 bases left between them. The CDR3 is 11 amino acids. DNA for the CDR3: TGTGCCAGCAGCCACCGAGACACCCAGTACTTC. Protein product: CASSHRDTQYF.

V gene TRBV6-4 combines with J gene TRBJ2-1; D unresolved. Trimming pared 3 bases from V and 0 bases from J, leaving 12 bases between. Per germline, CDR1 MRHNA and CDR2 SNTAGT. The CDR3 totals 16 residues. CDR3 loop: CASSELQISSYNEQFF. The CDR3 bases are TGTGCCAGCAGTGAGTTACAGATAAGCTCCTACAATGAGCAGTTCTTC.

This rearrangement joins TRBV23-1 to TRBJ1-1, with 10 bases fitting TRBD1. TRBV23-1 is reported as an ORF; its role is uncertain. V shed 2 bases and J 4 bases; nucleotides not matched to a gene: 4. This CDR3 comprises 15 residues. This chain's CDR3 is CASSQPGQGRTEAFF. In nucleotides, the CDR3 is TGCGCCAGCAGTCAACCGGGACAGGGGCGCACTGAAGCTTTCTTT.

This clone has just one count. This rearrangement joins TRBV18 to TRBJ1-1, with D tentatively TRBD1 (5 bases). CDR3 length: 14 residues. The V end lost 3 bases, the J end lost 3 bases, and 11 bases lay between the germline ends. The germline V gene encodes CDR1 KGHSH and CDR2 LQKENI. CDR3 residues: CASSPGPGDTEAFF. For the CDR3, the DNA is TGTGCCAGCTCACCGGGACCGGGGGACACTGAAGCTTTCTTT. The full variable domain, with the rest looked up from reference TRBV18 and TRBJ1-1, is NAGVMQNPRHLVRRRGQEARLRCSPMKGHSHVYWYRQLPEEGLKFMVYLQKENIIDESGMPKERFSAEFPKEGPSILRIQQVVRGDSAAYFCASSPGPGDTEAFFGQGTRLTVV.

The V gene is TRBV19, the J gene TRBJ2-1, with TRBD1 identical over 9 bases. In germline, CDR1 is LNHDA, CDR2 SQIVND (reference sequence). V lost 10 bases, J lost 5 bases, and 9 bases stayed unmatched. The CDR3 has 14 residues. Written as DNA, the CDR3 is TGTGCCACCGTGGACAGGGGAGGGAACAATGAGCAGTTCTTC. It codes for CATVDRGGNNEQFF.

The rearrangement links TRBV5-1 to TRBJ2-2; TRBD2 matches at 8 bases. The CDR3 length is 17 residues. Germline V gene lookup returns CDR1 SGHRS and CDR2 YFSETQ. J was trimmed by 1 base and V by 4 bases; bases with no gene match: 9. The CDR3 nucleotides read TGCGCCAGCAGCCCGGGAGGGGGGGCAAGGAACACCGGGGAGCTGTTTTTT. The encoded protein is CASSPGGGARNTGELFF.

The chain uses TRBV7-2 and TRBJ2-1; possibly TRBD1 for D (5 bases). Germline V gene sequence: CDR1 SGHTA, CDR2 FQGNSA. This CDR3 has 13 amino acids. V was clipped by 2 bases and J by 9 bases, with 11 bases between them. As DNA, the CDR3 is TGTGCCAGCAGCTTACCCCCAGGGTTTGAGCAGTTCTTC. This translates into CASSLPPGFEQFF.